This entry features one TCR beta chain sequence. Antigen: not known. This CDR3 region has 10 residues. The germline V gene has CDR1 SGHTS and CDR2 YDEGEE. The V gene lost 2 bases and the J gene lost 8 bases, with 1 base spanning the gap. The data were obtained in a study of T cell repertoires in cytomegalovirus infection. Study-wide background: Indications of both CMV infection and matching HLA type were provided by public TCR beta signatures.

Each CDR3 protein gets one entry after TCRdb re-called the reads with MiXCR. The table lists about 52,000 distinct CDR3 sequences, around 20% of them singletons. The sequencing used CD8+ T cells from cultured PBMCs, collected from culture after CMV antigen stimulation. The chain recombines TRBV5-8 with TRBJ2-2, with D uncertain. The receptor's source is a human donor in good health (CMV status not recorded). Some clones in this sample may be carry-over from other donors' samples. Here the CDR3 DNA reads TGTGCCAGCAGCTTAGGGGAGCTGTTTTTT. Protein: CASSLGELFF.